Here is one T cell receptor (beta chain) with its context. These data are taken from a study of T-cell reconstitution after alpha-beta-depleted transplantation in children. The CDR3 is 16 residues long. CDR1 and CDR2 from the germline V gene are SGHKS and YYEKEE (reference sequence). With 4 bases removed from V and 1 base from J, the gap between germline ends came to 17 bases. Preparation of the TCRbeta library involved a method that used unique molecular identifiers. MiXCR, applied by TCRdb to the PCR reads, yields one record per CDR3 protein. The table has roughly 24,000 distinct CDR3 sequences, 11% seen once.

V gene TRBV5-5 combines with J gene TRBJ2-5, with D unresolved. This receptor was identified in a human donor who donated a stem cell graft to a child with chronic granulomatous disease. The sample was PBMCs from the stem cell graft donor, taken from the stem cell graft. The CDR3 nucleotides are TGTGCCAGCAGCCTTCGGGCCCAGCACATCCAAGAGACCCAGTACTTC. Its protein product is CASSLRAQHIQETQYF.